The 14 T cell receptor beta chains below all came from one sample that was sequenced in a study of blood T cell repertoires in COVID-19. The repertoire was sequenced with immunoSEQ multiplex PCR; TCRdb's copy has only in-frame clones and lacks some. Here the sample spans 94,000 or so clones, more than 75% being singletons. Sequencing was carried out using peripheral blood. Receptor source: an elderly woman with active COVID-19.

CDR3 sequence (DNA): TGCGCCAGCAGCTTGGATCCAGGGGGTCTCACCGGGGAGCTGTTTTTT. Encoded protein: CASSLDPGGLTGELFF. The V call is TRBV5-1, the J call TRBJ2-2; TRBD1 matches 7 bases. CDR3 length: 16 residues. Germline V gene lookup returns CDR1 SGHRS and CDR2 YFSETQ. V was clipped by 0 bases and J by 4 bases; unmatched bases: 6.

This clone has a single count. CDR3 amino acids: CASSAGTSGGETQYF. The CDR3 DNA reads as TGTGCCAGCTCCGCGGGAACATCTGGAGGGGAGACCCAGTACTTC. The rearrangement uses TRBV18 and TRBJ2-5; D might be TRBD2 (6 bases). The CDR3 length is 15 residues. The V end lost 6 bases, the J end lost 5 bases, and 19 bases lay between the germline ends. Germline V gene lookup returns CDR1 KGHSH and CDR2 LQKENI.

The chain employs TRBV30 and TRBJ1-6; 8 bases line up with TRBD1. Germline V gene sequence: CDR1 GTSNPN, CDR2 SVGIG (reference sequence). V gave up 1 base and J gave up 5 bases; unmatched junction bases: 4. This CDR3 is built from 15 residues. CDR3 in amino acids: CAWSETDRDNSPLHF. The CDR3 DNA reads TGTGCCTGGAGTGAAACGGACAGGGATAATTCACCCCTCCACTTT.

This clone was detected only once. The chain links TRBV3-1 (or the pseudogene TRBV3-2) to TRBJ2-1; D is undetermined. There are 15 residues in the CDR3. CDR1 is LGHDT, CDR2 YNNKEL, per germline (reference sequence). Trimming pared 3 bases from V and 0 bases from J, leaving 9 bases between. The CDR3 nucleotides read TGTGCCAGCAGCCAGACAATCAACTCCTACAATGAGCAGTTCTTC. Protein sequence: CASSQTINSYNEQFF.

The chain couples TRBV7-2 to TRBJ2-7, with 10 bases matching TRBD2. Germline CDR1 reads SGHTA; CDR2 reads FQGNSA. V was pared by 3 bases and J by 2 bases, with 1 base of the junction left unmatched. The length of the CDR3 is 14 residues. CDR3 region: CASSFTSGTYEQYF. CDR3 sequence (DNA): TGTGCCAGCAGCTTTACTAGCGGGACCTACGAGCAGTACTTC.

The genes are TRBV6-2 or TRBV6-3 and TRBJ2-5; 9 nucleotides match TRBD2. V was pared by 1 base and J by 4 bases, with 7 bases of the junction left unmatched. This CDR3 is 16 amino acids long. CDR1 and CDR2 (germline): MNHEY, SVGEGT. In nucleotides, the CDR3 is TGTGCCAGCAGTTACTTTAGCGGGAGAGGGGGAGAGACCCAGTACTTC. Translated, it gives CASSYFSGRGGETQYF.

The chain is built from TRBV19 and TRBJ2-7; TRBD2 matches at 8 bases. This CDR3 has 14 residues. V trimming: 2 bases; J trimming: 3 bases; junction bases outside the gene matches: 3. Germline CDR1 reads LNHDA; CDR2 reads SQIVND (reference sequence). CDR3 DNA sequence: TGTGCCAGTAGTATAATAGCGGGAAGCTACGAGCAGTACTTC. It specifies CASSIIAGSYEQYF. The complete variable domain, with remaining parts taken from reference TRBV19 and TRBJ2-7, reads DGGITQSPKYLFRKEGQNVTLSCEQNLNHDAMYWYRQDPGQGLRLIYYSQIVNDFQKGDIAEGYSVSREKKESFPLTVTSAQKNPTAFYLCASSIIAGSYEQYFGPGTRLTVT.

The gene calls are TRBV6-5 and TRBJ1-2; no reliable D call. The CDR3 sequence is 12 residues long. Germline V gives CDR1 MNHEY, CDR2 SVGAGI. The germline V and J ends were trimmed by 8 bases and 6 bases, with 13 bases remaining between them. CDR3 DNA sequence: TGTGCCAGCCTAGTCCTTTTAGATGGCTACACCTTC. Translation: CASLVLLDGYTF.

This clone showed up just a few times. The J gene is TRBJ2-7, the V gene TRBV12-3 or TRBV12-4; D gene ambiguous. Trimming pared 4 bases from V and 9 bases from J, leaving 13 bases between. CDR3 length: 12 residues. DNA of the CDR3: TGTGCCAGCAGTTCTCGCCGTTCGCGGCAGTACTTC. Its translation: CASSSRRSRQYF.

The DNA for the CDR3 is TGTGCCAGCAGTTGGGCGGGGGAGCTGTTTTTT. Translated, it gives CASSWAGELFF. The chain recombines TRBV6-2 or TRBV6-3 with TRBJ2-2; D unclear. This CDR3 contains 11 residues. Trimming removed 4 bases from V and 8 bases from J, with 5 bases in between. In germline, CDR1 is MNHEY, CDR2 SVGEGT.

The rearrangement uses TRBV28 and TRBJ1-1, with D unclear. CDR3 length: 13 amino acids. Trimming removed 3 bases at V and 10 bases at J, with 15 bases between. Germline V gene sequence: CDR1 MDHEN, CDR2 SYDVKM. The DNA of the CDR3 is TGTGCCAGCAGTTTGGGCCGGAATAAGGTAGCTTTCTTT. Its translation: CASSLGRNKVAFF.

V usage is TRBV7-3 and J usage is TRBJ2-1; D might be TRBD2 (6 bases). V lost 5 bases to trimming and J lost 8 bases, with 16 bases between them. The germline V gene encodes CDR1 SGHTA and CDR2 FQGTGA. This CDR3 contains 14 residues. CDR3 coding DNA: TGTGCCAGCAGCCCGGGACTGCTGCACGATGAGCAGTTCTTC. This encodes CASSPGLLHDEQFF. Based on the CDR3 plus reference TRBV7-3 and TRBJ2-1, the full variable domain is GAGVSQTPSNKVTEKGKYVELRCDPISGHTALYWYRQSLGQGPEFLIYFQGTGAADDSGLPNDRFFAVRPEGSVSTLKIQRTERGDSAVYLCASSPGLLHDEQFFGPGTRLTVL.

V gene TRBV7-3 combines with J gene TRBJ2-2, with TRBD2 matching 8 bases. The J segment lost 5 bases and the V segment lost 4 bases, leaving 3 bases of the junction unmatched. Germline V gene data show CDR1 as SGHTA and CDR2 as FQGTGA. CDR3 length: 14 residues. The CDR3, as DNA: TGTGCCAGCAGCTGGACTAGCAGGACCGGGGAGCTGTTTTTT. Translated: CASSWTSRTGELFF.

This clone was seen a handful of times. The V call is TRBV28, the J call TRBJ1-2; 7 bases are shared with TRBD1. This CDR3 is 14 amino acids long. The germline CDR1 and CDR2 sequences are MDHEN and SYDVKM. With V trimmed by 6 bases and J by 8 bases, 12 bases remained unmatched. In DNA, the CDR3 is TGTGCCAGCAGCCCCGTGGGCAGGGGGGTAGGCTACACCTTC. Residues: CASSPVGRGVGYTF.